These 19 T cell receptor beta chains were all obtained from the same sample, sequenced in a study of T cell responses to AZD1222 COVID-19 vaccine. Clones were read by immunoSEQ multiplex PCR, and TCRdb kept only the in-frame ones, dropping some. The sample shows around 130,000 clones, 85% to 95% of them seen only once. The specimen was peripheral blood, collected on day 0 of AZD1222 vaccination. The receptors were sampled from an adult in good health.

V is TRBV20-1 and J is TRBJ2-7; D call uncertain. This CDR3 region has 11 residues. CDR1 is DFQATT and CDR2 is SNEGSKA in the germline V gene (reference sequence). Trimming removed 6 bases at V and 3 bases at J, with 9 bases between. The DNA for the CDR3 is TGCAGTGCGCCACTTCACTACGAGCAGTACTTC. Its protein product is CSAPLHYEQYF.

CDR3 coding DNA: TGTGCCATCAGTGACAGGGGAGGGGATCAGCCCCAGCATTTT. This sequence encodes CAISDRGGDQPQHF. J is TRBJ1-5 and V is TRBV10-3; possible D gene TRBD1, 6 bases. The V gene's germline CDR1 is ENHRY and CDR2 SYGVKD. This CDR3 has 14 residues. Trimming cost V 3 bases and J 5 bases, with 11 bases left between them.

The DNA of the CDR3 is TGTGCCAGCAGCTTAGACCGCTTTAATCAGCCCCAGCATTTT. Encoded protein: CASSLDRFNQPQHF. The gene calls are TRBV11-2 and TRBJ1-5; no firm D call. V was cut by 0 bases and J by 4 bases, with 7 bases left in between. Looked up from germline, CDR1 is SGHAT and CDR2 is FQNNGV. The CDR3 extends over 14 amino acids.

The V gene is TRBV19, the J gene TRBJ1-3; the D gene is possibly TRBD1 (5 bases). The CDR3 extends over 16 amino acids. Germline CDR1 and CDR2: LNHDA and SQIVND (reference sequence). Trimming stripped 1 base from V and 0 bases from J, with 10 bases between. The CDR3 loop reads CASSIATAISGNTIYF. CDR3 nucleotide sequence: TGTGCCAGTAGTATAGCGACAGCTATCTCTGGAAACACCATATATTTT.

The chain recombines TRBV21-1 with TRBJ1-5. TRBV21-1 is annotated as a pseudogene. This CDR3 has 13 amino acids. The CDR3 sequence: CASSKARYQPQHF. The CDR3 region has the DNA TGTGCCAGCAGCAAAGCTCGCTATCAGCCCCAGCATTTT.

The chain recombines TRBV10-3 with TRBJ1-5; 7 bases agree with TRBD1. Germline V CDR1 and CDR2: ENHRY, SYGVKD. This CDR3 has 15 residues. Trimming removed 6 bases from V and 0 bases from J; junction bases left unmatched: 5. CDR3 protein: CAISLTGDSNQPQHF. The CDR3 nucleotides are TGTGCCATCAGCCTAACAGGGGATAGCAATCAGCCCCAGCATTTT.

The chain joins TRBV12-3 or TRBV12-4 to TRBJ2-7; TRBD1 matches at 10 bases. Trimming took 6 bases from V and 5 from J; bases not matched to a gene: 4. CDR3 length: 13 amino acids. The CDR3 sequence: CASRLGTGDEQYF. As DNA, the CDR3 is TGTGCCAGCAGACTAGGGACAGGGGACGAGCAGTACTTC.

The chain combines TRBV7-3 with TRBJ1-2; perhaps TRBD1 as D (5 bases). CDR3 length: 15 residues. Germline V gene data show CDR1 as SGHTA and CDR2 as FQGTGA. V was shortened by 2 bases and J by 3 bases, with 13 bases between the two germline ends. The CDR3 reads CASSLRGTGDYGYTF. In nucleotides, the CDR3 is TGTGCCAGCAGCTTACGGGGCACGGGTGACTATGGCTACACCTTC.

This chain joins TRBV29-1 and TRBJ2-2, with D unclear. From germline, CDR1 is SQVTM and CDR2 ANQGSEA. V lost 6 bases and J lost 6, with 14 bases in between. The CDR3 runs 13 residues. Here the CDR3 reads CSVFDSFAGELFF. The CDR3 DNA is TGCAGCGTCTTCGACTCCTTCGCCGGGGAGCTGTTTTTT.

This rearrangement joins TRBV6-1 to TRBJ2-7; D is possibly TRBD1 (5 bases). Germline lookup yields CDR1 MNHNS and CDR2 SASEGT. CDR3 length: 16 residues. V gave up 4 bases and J gave up 3 bases, with 19 bases separating them. The CDR3 here is CASSVRLTEPRYEQYF. The CDR3 DNA reads TGTGCCAGCAGTGTCCGATTGACAGAGCCTCGCTACGAGCAGTACTTC.

The chain has TRBV4-1 and TRBJ2-6; 7 bases match TRBD1. J was trimmed by 0 bases and V by 5 bases; bases with no gene match: 10. The length of the CDR3 is 18 residues. In germline, CDR1 is MGHRA, CDR2 YSYEKL. Here the CDR3 reads CASSFRTGRTSGANVLTF. CDR3 nucleotides: TGCGCCAGCAGCTTCCGGACAGGACGTACCTCTGGGGCCAACGTCCTGACTTTC.

In DNA form, the CDR3 reads TGTGCCAGCGGCCGATACCTTGAAGAGACCCAGTACTTC. Its translation: CASGRYLEETQYF. The chain employs TRBV11-2 and TRBJ2-5; D gene unclear. The V gene lost 8 bases and the J gene lost 3 bases, with 13 bases spanning the gap. Germline V gene sequence: CDR1 SGHAT, CDR2 FQNNGV. CDR3 length equals 13 residues.

The rearrangement joins TRBV6-5 to TRBJ1-2, with 9 bases aligning to TRBD1. Trimming cost V 10 bases and J 6 bases; bases outside gene matches: 12. CDR1 and CDR2 from the germline V gene are MNHEY and SVGAGI. The CDR3 has 14 residues. The CDR3, as DNA: TGTGCCAACAACCCGGGACAGGGCCCGGATGGCTACACCTTC. Translating it yields CANNPGQGPDGYTF.

The chain joins TRBV19 to TRBJ2-3, with 8 bases identical to TRBD1. Trimming cost V 5 bases and J 1 base; bases outside gene matches: 8. CDR1 and CDR2 from the germline V gene are LNHDA and SQIVND (reference sequence). The CDR3 has 16 residues. CDR3 bases: TGTGCCAGTAGTCTCCACGACAGGGGTCGCACAGATACGCAGTATTTT. Protein sequence: CASSLHDRGRTDTQYF.

The chain combines TRBV7-8 with TRBJ1-6; D not resolved. The germline V gene encodes CDR1 SGHVS and CDR2 FQNEAQ. Between the trimmed V and J ends, which lost 1 base and 8 bases, there was a span of 3 bases. The CDR3 covers 12 residues. The CDR3 bases are TGTGCCAGCAGCTTAGTGGATTCACCCCTCCACTTT. Translation gives CASSLVDSPLHF.

The chain has TRBV12-3 or TRBV12-4 and TRBJ2-7; 10 nucleotides match TRBD1. The length of the CDR3 is 13 residues. Unmatched junction bases numbered 4, after V lost 6 bases and J lost 5 bases. CDR3 DNA sequence: TGTGCCAGCAGGGCTGGGACAGGGGACGAGCAGTACTTC. Its protein is CASRAGTGDEQYF.

The chain has TRBV12-3 or TRBV12-4 and TRBJ1-2, with a possible D match to TRBD1 (6 bases). Between the trimmed V and J ends, which lost 4 bases and 8 bases, there was a span of 14 bases. The CDR3 sequence is 13 residues long. The CDR3 sequence is CASSSQGFGGYTF. In DNA form, the CDR3 reads TGTGCCAGCAGTTCACAGGGTTTCGGGGGCTACACCTTC.

A single count supports this clone. The CDR3 DNA follows: TGTGCCTGGAGTTATCGGGACTACAATGAGCAGTTCTTC. Its translation is CAWSYRDYNEQFF. The chain joins TRBV30 to TRBJ2-1; a possible D gene is TRBD2 (5 bases). The V gene lost 2 bases and the J gene lost 3 bases, with 8 bases spanning the gap. CDR3 length equals 13 residues. CDR1 and CDR2 from the germline V gene are GTSNPN and SVGIG (reference sequence).

The rearrangement uses TRBV6-5 and TRBJ2-5, with a tentative D call TRBD1 (7 bases). V lost 2 bases and J 5 bases, leaving 9 bases between the germline ends. The germline CDR1 and CDR2 sequences are MNHEY and SVGAGI. The length of the CDR3 is 13 residues. This chain's CDR3 is CASSYAGGETQYF. The CDR3 nucleotides are TGTGCCAGCAGTTACGCAGGGGGGGAGACCCAGTACTTC.